This T cell receptor (beta chain) was obtained from a study of metastatic and nonmetastatic thyroid tumors. About the study: Malignant thyroid and benign thyroid patients provided blood and tumor or nodule tissue whose repertoires were compared. The study's findings and limits: Malignant tumors reportedly showed significantly higher TCR beta diversity than benign nodules in both blood and tumor.

Methods used by the authors: The study took CDR3 differences across clinicopathological groups and made a distant-metastasis classifier for papillary thyroid cancer from them. With MiXCR, TCRdb called clones anew from the PCR reads. The V and J calls come from TCRdb's annotation, not from the publication. The sample holds about 15,000 clones, over 25% seen once. This clone is judged medium-sized. What it binds is not known. Per germline, CDR1 SGHVS and CDR2 FQNEAQ. Trimming at V came to 5 bases and at J to 7 bases, leaving 10 bases not matched to a gene. CDR3 length equals 14 residues. All patients were treatment-naive before thyroid surgery.

The receptor comes from a male donor with papillary thyroid cancer or a benign thyroid nodule (not recorded which). Some clones in this sample may be carry-over from other donors' samples. Sequencing was carried out using tumor tissue. The chain combines TRBV7-8 with TRBJ2-7, with TRBD1 matching 8 bases. The CDR3 is CASSRGQGEWEQYF. The CDR3 DNA follows: TGTGCCAGCAGCCGCGGACAGGGAGAATGGGAGCAGTACTTC.